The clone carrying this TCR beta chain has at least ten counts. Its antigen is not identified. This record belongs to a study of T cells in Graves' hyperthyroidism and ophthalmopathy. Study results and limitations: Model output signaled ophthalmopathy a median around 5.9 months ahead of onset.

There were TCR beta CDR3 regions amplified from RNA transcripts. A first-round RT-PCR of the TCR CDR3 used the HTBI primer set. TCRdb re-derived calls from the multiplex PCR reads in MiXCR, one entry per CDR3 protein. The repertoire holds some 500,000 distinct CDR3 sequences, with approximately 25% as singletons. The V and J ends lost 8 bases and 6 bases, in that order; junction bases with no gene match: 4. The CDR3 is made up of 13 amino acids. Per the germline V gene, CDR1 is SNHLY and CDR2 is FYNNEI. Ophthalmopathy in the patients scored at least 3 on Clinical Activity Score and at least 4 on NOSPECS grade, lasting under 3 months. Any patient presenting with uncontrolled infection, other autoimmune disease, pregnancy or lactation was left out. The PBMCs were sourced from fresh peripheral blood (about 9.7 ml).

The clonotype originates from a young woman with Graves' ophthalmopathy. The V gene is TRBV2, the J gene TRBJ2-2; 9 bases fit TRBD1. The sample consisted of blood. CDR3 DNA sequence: TGTGCCAGCGGAGGGACAGGGTCCGGGGAGCTGTTTTTT. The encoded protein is CASGGTGSGELFF. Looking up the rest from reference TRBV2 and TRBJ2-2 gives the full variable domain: EPEVTQTPSHQVTQMGQEVILRCVPISNHLYFYWYRQILGQKVEFLVSFYNNEISEKSEIFDDQFSVERPDGSNFTLKIRSTKLEDSAMYFCASGGTGSGELFFGEGSRLTVL.